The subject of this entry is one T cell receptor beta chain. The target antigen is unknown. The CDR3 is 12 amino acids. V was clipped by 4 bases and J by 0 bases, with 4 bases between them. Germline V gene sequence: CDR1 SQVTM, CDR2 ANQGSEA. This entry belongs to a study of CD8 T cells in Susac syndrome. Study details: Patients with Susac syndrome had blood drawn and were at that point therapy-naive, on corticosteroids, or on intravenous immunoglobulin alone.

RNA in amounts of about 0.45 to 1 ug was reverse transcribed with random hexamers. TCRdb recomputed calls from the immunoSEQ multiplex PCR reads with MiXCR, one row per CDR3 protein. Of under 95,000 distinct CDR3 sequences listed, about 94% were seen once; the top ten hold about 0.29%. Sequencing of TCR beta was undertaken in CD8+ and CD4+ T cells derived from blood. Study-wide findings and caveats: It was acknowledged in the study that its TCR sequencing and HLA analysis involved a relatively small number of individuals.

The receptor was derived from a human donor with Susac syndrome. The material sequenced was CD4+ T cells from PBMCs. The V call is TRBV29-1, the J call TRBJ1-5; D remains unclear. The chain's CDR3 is CSVGYSNQPQHF. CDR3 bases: TGCAGCGTTGGATATAGCAATCAGCCCCAGCATTTT.